The sequence of this TCR beta chain was determined in a study of cytomegalovirus exposure and HLA in healthy donors. The study's findings and limits: In the analysis, some V segments, TRBV6-2 and TRBV6-3 included, were excluded as indistinguishable.

The PCR used 60 Vbeta and 13 Jbeta primers. The protocol was immunoSEQ multiplex PCR, while the TCRdb copy is restricted to in-frame clones and leaves out a portion. This sample has around 260,000 clones, with about 80% found just once. Remarks on this clone: Antigen: not known.

With 2 bases removed from V and 9 bases from J, the gap between germline ends came to 20 bases. Germline V gene sequence: CDR1 GTSNPN, CDR2 SVGIG (reference sequence). This CDR3 has 15 amino acids. The J gene is TRBJ1-5, the V gene TRBV30; a possible D gene is TRBD1 (5 bases). Input material: PBMCs. This clonotype was obtained from a girl aged 2 to 9 in good health and CMV-seronegative. CDR3 coding DNA: TGTGCCTGGAGTCCGGCAGTGGGGCGGTACATGCCCCAGCATTTT. It encodes CAWSPAVGRYMPQHF.